Presented here are 8 T cell receptor beta chains from one specimen sequenced in a study of blood T cell repertoires in COVID-19. Sequencing was performed with immunoSEQ multiplex PCR; in TCRdb, only in-frame clones are kept and a portion is missing. The table includes approximately 100,000 clones, 85% detected once. Sequencing was done on a sample of peripheral blood. These receptors originate from a woman aged 70-85 years with active or convalescent COVID-19.

V usage is TRBV2 and J usage is TRBJ1-5, with 11 bases aligning to TRBD1. V shed 4 bases, J shed 2 bases, and the junction held 4 bases outside the gene matches. Germline CDR1 reads SNHLY; CDR2 reads FYNNEI. The CDR3 has 16 amino acids. CDR3 sequence: CASSGTGGPRNQPQHF. CDR3 in DNA: TGTGCCAGCAGTGGGACAGGGGGCCCGCGCAATCAGCCCCAGCATTTT. Full variable domain (remainder filled in from reference TRBV2 and TRBJ1-5): EPEVTQTPSHQVTQMGQEVILRCVPISNHLYFYWYRQILGQKVEFLVSFYNNEISEKSEIFDDQFSVERPDGSNFTLKIRSTKLEDSAMYFCASSGTGGPRNQPQHFGDGTRLSIL.

The V call is TRBV4-1, the J call TRBJ2-3, with 10 bases that match TRBD2. The CDR3 has 19 amino acids. Per germline, CDR1 MGHRA and CDR2 YSYEKL. With 0 bases clipped from V and 1 base from J, the junction kept 10 bases outside the gene matches. The chain's CDR3 is CASSQEVGLADLRTDTQYF. The DNA of the CDR3 is TGCGCCAGCAGCCAAGAGGTAGGACTAGCGGATCTTCGCACAGATACGCAGTATTTT.

This rearrangement joins TRBV28 to TRBJ1-5, with 10 bases that match TRBD1. V was clipped by 10 bases and J by 4 bases; unmatched bases: 7. Germline V gene lookup returns CDR1 MDHEN and CDR2 SYDVKM. The CDR3 has 14 residues. The CDR3 nucleotides read TGTGCCACCTCGAAGGGACAGGGGAATCAGCCCCAGCATTTT. It translates to CATSKGQGNQPQHF.

The rearrangement uses TRBV28 and TRBJ1-3, with D possibly matching TRBD1 (5 bases). Trimming took off 2 bases at V and 4 bases at J, with 9 bases between the two ends. In germline, CDR1 is MDHEN, CDR2 SYDVKM. This CDR3 spans 14 amino acids. The CDR3 region has the DNA TGTGCCAGCAGTTTACAGGGTTCAGGAAACACCATATATTTT. As protein: CASSLQGSGNTIYF.

This clone was seen a few times. The chain carries TRBV28 and TRBJ1-1; 9 bases map to TRBD1. Germline values: CDR1 MDHEN, CDR2 SYDVKM. The CDR3 runs to 14 residues. Trimming at V came to 4 bases and at J to 5 bases, leaving 5 bases not matched to a gene. In DNA, the CDR3 is TGTGCCAGCAGTTGGGACAGGGCGAGGACTGAAGCTTTCTTT. As protein: CASSWDRARTEAFF.

The V gene is TRBV6-1, the J gene TRBJ1-2; TRBD1 matches at 11 bases. The ends lost 0 bases at V and 8 bases at J; junction bases unmatched: 20. Germline assignment: CDR1 MNHNS and CDR2 SASEGT. This CDR3 contains 20 residues. The chain's CDR3 is CASSEAPLPGQGGLQRGYTF. CDR3 bases: TGTGCCAGCAGTGAAGCTCCTTTACCGGGACAGGGGGGTCTTCAACGAGGCTACACCTTC.

The V call is TRBV5-4, the J call TRBJ1-1; 7 bases map to TRBD1. This CDR3 comprises 14 residues. J gave up 3 bases and V 5 bases, and 7 bases lay outside the gene matches. Germline V gene lookup returns CDR1 SGHNT and CDR2 YYREEE (reference sequence). For the CDR3, the DNA is TGTGCCAGCAGGGAAAAAGACAGGGACACTGAAGCTTTCTTT. Amino acids: CASREKDRDTEAFF.

The chain recombines TRBV2 with TRBJ2-2, with D possibly being TRBD2 (6 bases). The CDR3 runs to 15 residues. Looked up from germline, CDR1 is SNHLY and CDR2 is FYNNEI. V lost 4 bases, J lost 1 base, and 10 bases lay in between. Written as DNA, the CDR3 is TGTGCCAGCAGTGTAATGGGGGGGAACACCGGGGAGCTGTTTTTT. The encoded protein is CASSVMGGNTGELFF.